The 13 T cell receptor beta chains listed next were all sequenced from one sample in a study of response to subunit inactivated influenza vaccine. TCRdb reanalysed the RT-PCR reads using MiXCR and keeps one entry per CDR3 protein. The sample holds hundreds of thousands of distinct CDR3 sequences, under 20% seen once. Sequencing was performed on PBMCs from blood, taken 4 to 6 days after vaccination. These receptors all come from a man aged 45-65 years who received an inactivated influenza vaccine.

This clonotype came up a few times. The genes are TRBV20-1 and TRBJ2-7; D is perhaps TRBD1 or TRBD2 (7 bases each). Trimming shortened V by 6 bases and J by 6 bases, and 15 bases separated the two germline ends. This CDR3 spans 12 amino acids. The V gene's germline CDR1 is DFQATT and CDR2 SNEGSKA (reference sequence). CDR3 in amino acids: CSASDREGEQYF. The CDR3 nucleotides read TGCAGTGCAAGCGACAGGGAGGGCGAGCAGTACTTC.

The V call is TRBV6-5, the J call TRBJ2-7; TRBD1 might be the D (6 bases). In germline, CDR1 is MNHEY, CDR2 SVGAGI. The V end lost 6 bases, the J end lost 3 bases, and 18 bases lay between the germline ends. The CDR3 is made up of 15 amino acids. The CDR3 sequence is CASSYPQGTVYEQYF. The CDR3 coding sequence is TGTGCCAGCAGCTACCCTCAGGGGACGGTCTACGAGCAGTACTTC.

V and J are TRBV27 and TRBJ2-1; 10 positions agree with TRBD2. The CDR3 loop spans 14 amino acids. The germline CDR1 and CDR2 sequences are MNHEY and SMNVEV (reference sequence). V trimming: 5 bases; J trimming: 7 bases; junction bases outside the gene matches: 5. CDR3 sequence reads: CASSAQTSGNEQFF. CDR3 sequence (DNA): TGTGCCAGCAGTGCACAGACTAGCGGGAATGAGCAGTTCTTC.

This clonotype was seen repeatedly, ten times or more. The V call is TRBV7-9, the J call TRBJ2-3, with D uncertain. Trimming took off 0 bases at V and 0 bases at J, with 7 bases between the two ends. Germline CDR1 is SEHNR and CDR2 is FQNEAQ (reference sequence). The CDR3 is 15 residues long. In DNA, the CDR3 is TGTGCCAGCAGCTTAGCTTCGGGTAGCACAGATACGCAGTATTTT. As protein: CASSLASGSTDTQYF.

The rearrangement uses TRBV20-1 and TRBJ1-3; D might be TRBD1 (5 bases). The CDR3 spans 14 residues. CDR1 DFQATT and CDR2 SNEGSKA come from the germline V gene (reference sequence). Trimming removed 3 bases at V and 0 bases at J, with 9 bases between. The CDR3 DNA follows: TGCAGTGCTAGTCAGGGTCTCTCTGGAAACACCATATATTTT. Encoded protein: CSASQGLSGNTIYF.

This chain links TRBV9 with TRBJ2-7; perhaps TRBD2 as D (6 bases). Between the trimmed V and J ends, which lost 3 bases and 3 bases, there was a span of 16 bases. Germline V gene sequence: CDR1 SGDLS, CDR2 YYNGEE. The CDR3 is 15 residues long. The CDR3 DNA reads TGTGCCAGCAGCGGCGAAGTAGCGGACCTCTACGAGCAGTACTTC. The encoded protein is CASSGEVADLYEQYF.

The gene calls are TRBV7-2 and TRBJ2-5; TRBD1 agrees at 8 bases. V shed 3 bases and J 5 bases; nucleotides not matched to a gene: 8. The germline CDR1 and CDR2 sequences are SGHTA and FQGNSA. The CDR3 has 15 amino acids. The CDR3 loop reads CASSFRTGFRETQYF. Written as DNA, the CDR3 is TGTGCCAGCAGCTTCAGGACAGGGTTTCGGGAGACCCAGTACTTC.

CDR3 in DNA: TGTGCCAGCAGTTACACCCAGGGTACCTACGAGCAGTACTTC. Residues: CASSYTQGTYEQYF. This chain connects TRBV6-5 to TRBJ2-7; tentatively, D is TRBD1 (5 bases). Germline lookup yields CDR1 MNHEY and CDR2 SVGAGI. There are 14 residues in the CDR3. Deletions cut 2 bases from V and 2 bases from J, with 10 bases between.

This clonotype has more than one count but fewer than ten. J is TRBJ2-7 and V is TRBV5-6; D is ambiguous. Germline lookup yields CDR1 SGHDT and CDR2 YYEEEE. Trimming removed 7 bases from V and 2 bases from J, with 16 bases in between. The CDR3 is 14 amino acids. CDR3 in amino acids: CASQSKSSAYEQYF. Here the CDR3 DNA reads TGTGCCAGCCAGTCTAAGTCCTCAGCCTACGAGCAGTACTTC.

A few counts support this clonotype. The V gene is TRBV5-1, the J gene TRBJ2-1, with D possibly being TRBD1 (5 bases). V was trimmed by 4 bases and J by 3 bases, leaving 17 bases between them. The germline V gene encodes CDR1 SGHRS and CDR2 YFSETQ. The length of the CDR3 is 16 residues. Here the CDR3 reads CASSNGQRPIYNEQFF. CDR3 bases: TGCGCCAGCAGCAATGGACAAAGGCCGATCTACAATGAGCAGTTCTTC.

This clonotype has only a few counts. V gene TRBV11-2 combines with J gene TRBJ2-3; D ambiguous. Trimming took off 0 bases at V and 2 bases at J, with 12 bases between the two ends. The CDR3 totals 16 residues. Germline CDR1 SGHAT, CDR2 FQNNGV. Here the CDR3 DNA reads TGTGCCAGCAGCTTAGAAGGTTTTCGTGTCACAGATACGCAGTATTTT. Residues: CASSLEGFRVTDTQYF.

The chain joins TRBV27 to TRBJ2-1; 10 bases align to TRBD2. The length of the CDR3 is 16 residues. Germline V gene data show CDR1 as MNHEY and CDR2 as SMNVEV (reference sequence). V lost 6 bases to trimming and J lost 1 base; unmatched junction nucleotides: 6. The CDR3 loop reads CASSRLAGHSYNEQFF. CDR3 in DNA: TGTGCCAGCAGCAGACTAGCGGGTCATTCCTACAATGAGCAGTTCTTC.

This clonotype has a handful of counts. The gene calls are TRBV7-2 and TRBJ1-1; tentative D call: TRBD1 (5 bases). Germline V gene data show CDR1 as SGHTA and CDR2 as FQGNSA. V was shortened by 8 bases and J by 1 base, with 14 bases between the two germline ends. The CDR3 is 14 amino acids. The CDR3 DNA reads TGTGCCAGCCGAAAGGGACCTGAGAACACTGAAGCTTTCTTT. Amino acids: CASRKGPENTEAFF.